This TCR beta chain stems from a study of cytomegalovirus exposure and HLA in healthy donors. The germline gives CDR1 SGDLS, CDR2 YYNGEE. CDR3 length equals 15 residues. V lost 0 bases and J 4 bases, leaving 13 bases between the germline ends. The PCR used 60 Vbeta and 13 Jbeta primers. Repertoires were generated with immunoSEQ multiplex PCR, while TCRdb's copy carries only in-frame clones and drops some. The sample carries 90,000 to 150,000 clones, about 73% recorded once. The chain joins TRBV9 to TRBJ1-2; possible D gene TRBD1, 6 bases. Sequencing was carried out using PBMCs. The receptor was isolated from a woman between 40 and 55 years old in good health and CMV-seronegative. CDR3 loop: CASSVDAGASYGYTF. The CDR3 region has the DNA TGTGCCAGCAGCGTAGACGCAGGGGCCTCCTATGGCTACACCTTC.